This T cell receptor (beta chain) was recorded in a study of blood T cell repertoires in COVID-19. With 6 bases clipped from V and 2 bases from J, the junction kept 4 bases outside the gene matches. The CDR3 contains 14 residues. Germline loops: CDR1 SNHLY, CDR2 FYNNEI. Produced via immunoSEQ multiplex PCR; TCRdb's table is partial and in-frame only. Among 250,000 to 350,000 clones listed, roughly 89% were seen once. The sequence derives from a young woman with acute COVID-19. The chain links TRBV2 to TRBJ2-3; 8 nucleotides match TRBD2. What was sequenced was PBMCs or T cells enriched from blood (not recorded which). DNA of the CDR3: TGTGCCAGCAGGGCCGGGAGGGCCACAGATACGCAGTATTTT. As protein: CASRAGRATDTQYF.